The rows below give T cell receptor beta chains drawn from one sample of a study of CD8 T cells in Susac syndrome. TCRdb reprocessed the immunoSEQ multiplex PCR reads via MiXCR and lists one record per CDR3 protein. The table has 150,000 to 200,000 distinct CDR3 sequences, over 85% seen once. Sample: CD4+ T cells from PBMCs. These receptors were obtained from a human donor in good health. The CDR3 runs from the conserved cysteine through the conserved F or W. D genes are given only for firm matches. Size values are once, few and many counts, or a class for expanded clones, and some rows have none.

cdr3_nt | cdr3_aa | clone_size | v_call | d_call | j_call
TGTGCCAGCAGCTCAGGGCTGGGGGAACTCACTGAAGCTTTCTTT | CASSSGLGELTEAFF | - | TRBV9 | - | TRBJ1-1
TGTGCCAGCAGGGTCAACGGCGGGGAGCTGTTTTTT | CASRVNGGELFF | once | TRBV2 | - | TRBJ2-2
TGTGCCACCGCACGGGGGGGGGATCAGCCCCAGCATTTT | CATARGGDQPQHF | - | TRBV7-2 | - | TRBJ1-5
TGTGCCATCACCGACCGGACAGCCACTGAAGCTTTCTTT | CAITDRTATEAFF | - | TRBV10-3 | - | TRBJ1-1
TGTGCCAGCAGCTTGGGGATAGGGGATTACGAGCAGTACTTC | CASSLGIGDYEQYF | - | TRBV5-4 | - | TRBJ2-7
TGTGCCAGCAGCTTATTAGTGACAGGGGATAATTCACCCCTCCACTTT | CASSLLVTGDNSPLHF | - | TRBV13 | TRBD1 | TRBJ1-6
TGCGCCAGCAGCCCGCAAGTTAGCACAGATACGCAGTATTTT | CASSPQVSTDTQYF | - | TRBV5-1 | - | TRBJ2-3
TGTGCCTGGAGTCTGACAGGGGGTACCGGGGAGCTGTTTTTT | CAWSLTGGTGELFF | - | TRBV30 | TRBD1 | TRBJ2-2
TGTGCCAGCAGTTACCGACAGGGGATGGGATTCGAGCAGTACTTC | CASSYRQGMGFEQYF | once | TRBV6-5 | TRBD1 | TRBJ2-7
TGTGCCAGCAGCCTCGCCCTTAACACGCAGTATTTT | CASSLALNTQYF | - | TRBV14 | - | TRBJ2-3
TGTGCCAGCAGTAGTGGACAGGGTACCTTCTTT | CASSSGQGTFF | - | TRBV12-3/TRBV12-4 | TRBD1 | TRBJ1-1
TGTGCCAGCAGCCGCAGGGACTGGGATTCACCCCTCCACTTT | CASSRRDWDSPLHF | - | TRBV5-6 | - | TRBJ1-6
TGTGCCAGCAGCCCAACCAATAGCAATGAGCAGTTCTTC | CASSPTNSNEQFF | - | TRBV7-9 | - | TRBJ2-1
TGTGCCACCAGCAGGGGACTAGCGGGGCCTCAAGAGACCCAGTACTTC | CATSRGLAGPQETQYF | - | TRBV15 | TRBD2 | TRBJ2-5
TGTGCCAGCAGCTTCGGACAGGGGGCGGGACAGCCCCAGCATTTT | CASSFGQGAGQPQHF | - | TRBV13 | TRBD1 | TRBJ1-5
TGCGCCAGCAGCTTGGTCCAGGGCGAATACAATGAGCAGTTCTTC | CASSLVQGEYNEQFF | - | TRBV5-1 | - | TRBJ2-1
TGTGCCAGCAGCCCCATGGGGACGGATACGCAGTATTTT | CASSPMGTDTQYF | - | TRBV14 | - | TRBJ2-3
TGTGCCAGCAGCTTAGGAACAGGGAAGAGTGCTGAAGCTTTCTTT | CASSLGTGKSAEAFF | - | TRBV11-2 | - | TRBJ1-1
TGTGCCACCAGCAGAGATACGGGCCCCTACGAGCAGTACTTC | CATSRDTGPYEQYF | - | TRBV15 | - | TRBJ2-7
TGCAGCGTTGACGGCCCGGAGAGCACAGATACGCAGTATTTT | CSVDGPESTDTQYF | - | TRBV29-1 | - | TRBJ2-3
TGTGCCAGCAGTGGGGACAGGGGTAATGAAAAACTGTTTTTT | CASSGDRGNEKLFF | - | TRBV25-1 | TRBD1 | TRBJ1-4
TGCAGTGCTAGAGCACGAGACGGGCAAGAGACCCAGTACTTC | CSARARDGQETQYF | - | TRBV20-1 | - | TRBJ2-5
TGTGCCAGCAGCTTCGCAGTCGGGGGCACTGAAGCTTTCTTT | CASSFAVGGTEAFF | - | TRBV6-1 | - | TRBJ1-1
TGCAGCGTCCCCGCGCAGGGGGGAAGCTCCTACAATGAGCAGTTCTTC | CSVPAQGGSSYNEQFF | - | TRBV29-1 | - | TRBJ2-1
TGTGCCACCAGCAGAGATTCACAGGGGTCCGGGGGCTACACCTTC | CATSRDSQGSGGYTF | - | TRBV15 | TRBD1 | TRBJ1-2
TGTGCCACCAGCAGAGATGGGCCCTACGAGCAGTACTTC | CATSRDGPYEQYF | - | TRBV15 | - | TRBJ2-7
TGTGCCAGCAGCCTTCTAGGACATAACACCGGGGAGCTGTTTTTT | CASSLLGHNTGELFF | - | TRBV9 | - | TRBJ2-2
TGTGCCACCAGCAGGGACAGGCGCTCCTACGAGCAGTACTTC | CATSRDRRSYEQYF | - | TRBV15 | TRBD1 | TRBJ2-7
TGTGCCAGCAGTTCCGGACTAGCCCGCGAGACCCAGTACTTC | CASSSGLARETQYF | - | TRBV12-3/TRBV12-4 | TRBD2 | TRBJ2-5
TGTGCCAGCAGGAGCGACAGGGACGGGGAGACCCAGTACTTC | CASRSDRDGETQYF | - | TRBV6-5 | TRBD1 | TRBJ2-5
TGCAGTGCTAGAGATGGGGGGTATAGCAATCAGCCCCAGCATTTT | CSARDGGYSNQPQHF | - | TRBV20-1 | - | TRBJ1-5
TGTGCCAGCACCACAGGGAGTAGCGCCGGGGAGCTGTTTTTT | CASTTGSSAGELFF | - | TRBV2 | - | TRBJ2-2
TGCAGTGCTGTCAGGGATAGCAATCAGCCCCAGCATTTT | CSAVRDSNQPQHF | - | TRBV20-1 | - | TRBJ1-5
TGCAGCGCGTTAGTGAGGGCGGGACACCAGACCCAGTACTTC | CSALVRAGHQTQYF | once | TRBV29-1 | - | TRBJ2-5
TGCGCCAGCAGCCCTCGACAGGGACTCTACGAGCAGTACTTC | CASSPRQGLYEQYF | - | TRBV4-3 | - | TRBJ2-7
TGTGCCAGCAGCTTAGAGATGAACACTGAAGCTTTCTTT | CASSLEMNTEAFF | - | TRBV7-9 | - | TRBJ1-1
TGTGCCAGCAGCGTAGCGGACGTCTCTGGAACAGATACGCAGTATTTT | CASSVADVSGTDTQYF | - | TRBV9 | - | TRBJ2-3
TGTGCCAGCTCACCCCTCCAGAGGGGGCAAACTGAAGCTTTCTTT | CASSPLQRGQTEAFF | - | TRBV18 | TRBD1 | TRBJ1-1
TGTGCCAGTAGTACATCCGTGCGGGAAGCCAAAAACATTCAGTACTTC | CASSTSVREAKNIQYF | - | TRBV19 | - | TRBJ2-4
TGCAGTGCTAGTCGGTCCCCTAGCACAGATACGCAGTATTTT | CSASRSPSTDTQYF | - | TRBV20-1 | - | TRBJ2-3
TGCAGTGCTAGGGTATCAGGGACGGTCCCCTACGAGCAGTACTTC | CSARVSGTVPYEQYF | - | TRBV20-1 | - | TRBJ2-7
TGTGCCAGCAGTTCCGGGACAGCGAGCTCCTATAATTCACCCCTCCACTTT | CASSSGTASSYNSPLHF | - | TRBV27 | TRBD1 | TRBJ1-6
TGCAGCGTTGCAAAAGGACAGGGGCTGAACACTGAAGCTTTCTTT | CSVAKGQGLNTEAFF | - | TRBV29-1 | TRBD1 | TRBJ1-1
TGTGCCTGGAGACGTGGGTCAGGGGGGCAAGAGACCCAGTACTTC | CAWRRGSGGQETQYF | - | TRBV30 | - | TRBJ2-5
TGTGCTAGCAGCTTAGGGCGGGGGGGCCAGGATACGCAGTATTTT | CASSLGRGGQDTQYF | - | TRBV7-7 | TRBD2 | TRBJ2-3
TGCGCCAGCCGATACCTATCCGGGACAAACTATGGCTACACCTTC | CASRYLSGTNYGYTF | - | TRBV23-1 | - | TRBJ1-2
TGCGCCAGCAGCTTCCGGGACAGAGTCGGCTACACCTTC | CASSFRDRVGYTF | - | TRBV4-3 | TRBD1 | TRBJ1-2
TGTGCCAGCAGCTTATCGGCGGGACGCAGTGAAGCTTTCTTT | CASSLSAGRSEAFF | once | TRBV7-3 | - | TRBJ1-1
TGTGCCTGGAGCTTGATGGACAGTTCGAACACTGAAGCTTTCTTT | CAWSLMDSSNTEAFF | - | TRBV30 | - | TRBJ1-1
TGCAGCGCCCCGGGGGGAAGTGGAATGAACACTGAAGCTTTCTTT | CSAPGGSGMNTEAFF | - | TRBV29-1 | - | TRBJ1-1